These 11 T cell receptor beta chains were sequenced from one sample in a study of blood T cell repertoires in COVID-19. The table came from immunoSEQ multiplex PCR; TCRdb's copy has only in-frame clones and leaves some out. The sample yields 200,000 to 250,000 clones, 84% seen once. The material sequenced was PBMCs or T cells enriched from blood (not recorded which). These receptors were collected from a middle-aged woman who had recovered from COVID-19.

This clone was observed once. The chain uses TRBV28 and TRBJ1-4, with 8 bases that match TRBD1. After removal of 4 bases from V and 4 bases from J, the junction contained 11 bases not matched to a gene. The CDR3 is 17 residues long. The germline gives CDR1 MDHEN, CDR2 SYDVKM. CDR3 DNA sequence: TGTGCCAGCAGTTCCAGGGGGCTTACCTCGGTTAATGAAAAACTGTTTTTT. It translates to CASSSRGLTSVNEKLFF.

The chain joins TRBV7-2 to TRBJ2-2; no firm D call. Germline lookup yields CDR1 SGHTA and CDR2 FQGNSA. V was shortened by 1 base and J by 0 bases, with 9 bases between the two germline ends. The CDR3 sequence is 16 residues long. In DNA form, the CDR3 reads TGTGCCAGCAGCTTAGTCTTTCCCTCGAACACCGGGGAGCTGTTTTTT. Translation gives CASSLVFPSNTGELFF.

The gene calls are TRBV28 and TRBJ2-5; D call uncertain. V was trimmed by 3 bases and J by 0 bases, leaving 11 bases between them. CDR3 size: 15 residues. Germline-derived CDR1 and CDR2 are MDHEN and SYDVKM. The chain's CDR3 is CASSFSITHQETQYF. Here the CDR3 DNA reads TGTGCCAGCAGTTTTAGCATTACCCACCAAGAGACCCAGTACTTC.

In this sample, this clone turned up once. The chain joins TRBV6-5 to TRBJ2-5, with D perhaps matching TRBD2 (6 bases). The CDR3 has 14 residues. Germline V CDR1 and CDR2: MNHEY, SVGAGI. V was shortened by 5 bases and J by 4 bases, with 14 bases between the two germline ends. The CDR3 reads CASSQPGGTETQYF. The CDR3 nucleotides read TGTGCCAGCAGTCAGCCTGGGGGGACAGAGACCCAGTACTTC.

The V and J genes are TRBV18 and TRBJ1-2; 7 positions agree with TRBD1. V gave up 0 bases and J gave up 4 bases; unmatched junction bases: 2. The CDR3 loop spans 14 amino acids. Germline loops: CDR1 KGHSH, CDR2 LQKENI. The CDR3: CASSPPDRPYGYTF. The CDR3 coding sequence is TGTGCCAGCTCACCACCGGACAGGCCCTATGGCTACACCTTC.

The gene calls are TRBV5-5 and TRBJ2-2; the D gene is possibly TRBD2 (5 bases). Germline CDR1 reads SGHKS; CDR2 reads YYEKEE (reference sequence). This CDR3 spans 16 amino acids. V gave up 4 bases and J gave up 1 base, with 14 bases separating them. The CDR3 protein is CASSPRGRQNTGELFF. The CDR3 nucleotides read TGTGCCAGCAGCCCCCGAGGGCGGCAGAACACCGGGGAGCTGTTTTTT.

The CDR3 DNA reads TGCGCCAGCAGCCGCACAGGGGCGGTTGGAACCGGAGCTTTCTTT. This codes for CASSRTGAVGTGAFF. This chain connects TRBV4-1 to TRBJ1-1; 7 nucleotides match TRBD1. CDR3 length equals 15 residues. With 4 bases clipped from V and 10 bases from J, the junction kept 15 bases outside the gene matches. The germline V gene encodes CDR1 MGHRA and CDR2 YSYEKL.

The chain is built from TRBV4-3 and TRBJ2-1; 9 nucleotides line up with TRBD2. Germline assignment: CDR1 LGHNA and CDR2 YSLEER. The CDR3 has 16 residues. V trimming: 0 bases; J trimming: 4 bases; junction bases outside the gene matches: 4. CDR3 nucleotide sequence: TGCGCCAGCAGCCAAGATACTCTAGCGGGATACAATGAGCAGTTCTTC. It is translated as CASSQDTLAGYNEQFF.

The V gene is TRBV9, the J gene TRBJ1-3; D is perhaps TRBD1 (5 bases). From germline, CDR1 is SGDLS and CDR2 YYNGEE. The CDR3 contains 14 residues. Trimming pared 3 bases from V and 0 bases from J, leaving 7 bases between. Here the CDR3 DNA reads TGTGCCAGCAGCGCGACAGTCTCTGGAAACACCATATATTTT. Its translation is CASSATVSGNTIYF.

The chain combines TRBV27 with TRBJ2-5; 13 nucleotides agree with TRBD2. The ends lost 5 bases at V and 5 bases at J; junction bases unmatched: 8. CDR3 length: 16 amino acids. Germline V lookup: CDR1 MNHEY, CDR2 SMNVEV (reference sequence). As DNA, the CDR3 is TGTGCCAGCAGTCCGAGACTAGCGGGAGGAAGGGAGACCCAGTACTTC. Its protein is CASSPRLAGGRETQYF.

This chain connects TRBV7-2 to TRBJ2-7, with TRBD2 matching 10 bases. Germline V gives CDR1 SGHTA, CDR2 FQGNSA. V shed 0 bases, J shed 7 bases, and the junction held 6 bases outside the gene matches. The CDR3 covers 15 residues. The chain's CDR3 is CASSLASGRDEEQYV. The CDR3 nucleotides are TGTGCCAGCAGCTTAGCCAGCGGGAGGGATGAAGAGCAGTACGTC.